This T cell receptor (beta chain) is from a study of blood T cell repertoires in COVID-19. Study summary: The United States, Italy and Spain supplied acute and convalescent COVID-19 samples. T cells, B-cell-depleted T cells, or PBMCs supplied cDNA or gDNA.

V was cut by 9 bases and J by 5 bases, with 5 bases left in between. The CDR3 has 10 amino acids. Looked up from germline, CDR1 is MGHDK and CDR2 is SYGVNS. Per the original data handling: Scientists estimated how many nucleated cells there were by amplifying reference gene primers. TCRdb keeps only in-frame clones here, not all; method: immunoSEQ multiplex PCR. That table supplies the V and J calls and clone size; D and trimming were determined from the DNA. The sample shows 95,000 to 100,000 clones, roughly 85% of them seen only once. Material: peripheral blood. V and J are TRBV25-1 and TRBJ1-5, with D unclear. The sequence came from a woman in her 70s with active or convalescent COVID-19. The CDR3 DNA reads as TGTGCCAGTCTAGATCAGCCCCAGCATTTT. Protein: CASLDQPQHF.